The clone carrying this T cell receptor beta chain was found a few times. What it binds is not known. Both 60 Vbeta primers and 13 Jbeta primers went into the PCR. Repertoires were generated with immunoSEQ multiplex PCR, while TCRdb's copy carries only in-frame clones and drops some. The table records 95,000 to 150,000 clones, over 50% of them present only once. This entry belongs to a study of cytomegalovirus exposure and HLA in healthy donors. Study details: Roughly 170 million T cells yielded over 90 million unique TCR beta sequences in earlier analysis.

The germline V gene encodes CDR1 MDHEN and CDR2 SYDVKM. There are 15 residues in the CDR3. After removal of 7 bases from V and 3 bases from J, the junction contained 6 bases not matched to a gene. Broader study findings: In a later analysis, TCR beta V- and J-gene trimming was associated with a missense DCLRE1C variant. HLA alleles were associated with 16,951 TCR beta sequences in a later analysis at 0.05 false discovery rate.

The source of this sequence is a woman aged 40 to 55 in good health and CMV-seropositive. V usage is TRBV28 and J usage is TRBJ2-7, with 13 bases lining up with TRBD2. Sequenced input: PBMCs. The CDR3 region is CASIGTSGILYEQYF. The CDR3 bases are TGTGCCAGCATTGGGACTAGCGGGATCCTCTACGAGCAGTACTTC. The full variable domain, completed using reference TRBV28 and TRBJ2-7, is DVKVTQSSRYLVKRTGEKVFLECVQDMDHENMFWYRQDPGLGLRLIYFSYDVKMKEKGDIPEGYSVSREKKERFSLILESASTNQTSMYLCASIGTSGILYEQYFGPGTRLTVT.